Listed below are T cell receptor beta chains from one sample, sequenced in a study of regulatory and conventional T cells in RAG deficiency. Measured with immunoSEQ multiplex PCR; TCRdb has only the in-frame clones, and not every one. The repertoire holds 40,000 to 55,000 clones, with about 87% as singletons. These data also featured in a second study, about regulatory T cells.

The specimen was CD4+ effector T cells sorted from blood. These receptors were taken from a human donor in good health. The CDR3 runs from the conserved cysteine through the conserved F or W. The D gene is left open where the match is weak. Some rows mark clone size as missing; the rest say once, few, many or name a class of expanded clone.

v_call	j_call	d_call	clone_size	cdr3_aa	cdr3_nt
TRBV28	TRBJ2-5	.	.	CASSGAGKETQYF	TGTGCCAGCAGTGGTGCAGGAAAAGAGACCCAGTACTTC
TRBV28	TRBJ1-5	TRBD1	once	CASGTGSQPQHF	TGTGCCAGCGGGACAGGATCGCAGCCCCAGCATTTT
TRBV18	TRBJ2-6	TRBD1	.	CASSFRGRGANVLTF	TGTGCCAGCTCATTCAGGGGGCGTGGGGCCAACGTCCTGACTTTC
TRBV11-3	TRBJ1-4	.	.	CASGEDNEKLFF	TGTGCCAGCGGTGAAGATAATGAAAAACTGTTTTTT
TRBV10-2	TRBJ2-7	.	.	CASKGRYEQYF	TGCGCCAGCAAGGGCCGCTACGAGCAGTACTTC
TRBV25-1	TRBJ2-3	TRBD1	.	CATHSGTGRGSDTQYF	TGTGCCACCCATTCCGGGACAGGCAGAGGGTCAGATACGCAGTATTTT
TRBV2	TRBJ2-2	.	.	CASSGLTSGGELFF	TGTGCCAGCAGTGGTTTGACTAGTGGCGGGGAGCTGTTTTTT
TRBV7-9	TRBJ2-3	.	.	CASSLVAGGTDTRYF	.
TRBV27	TRBJ1-2	.	.	CASSLRMDTQGYTF	TGTGCCAGCAGTTTAAGGATGGACACCCAGGGCTACACCTTC
TRBV7-3	TRBJ1-2	.	.	CASSPSLAGKSYGYTF	TGTGCCAGCAGCCCCAGCCTTGCGGGGAAAAGCTATGGCTACACCTTC